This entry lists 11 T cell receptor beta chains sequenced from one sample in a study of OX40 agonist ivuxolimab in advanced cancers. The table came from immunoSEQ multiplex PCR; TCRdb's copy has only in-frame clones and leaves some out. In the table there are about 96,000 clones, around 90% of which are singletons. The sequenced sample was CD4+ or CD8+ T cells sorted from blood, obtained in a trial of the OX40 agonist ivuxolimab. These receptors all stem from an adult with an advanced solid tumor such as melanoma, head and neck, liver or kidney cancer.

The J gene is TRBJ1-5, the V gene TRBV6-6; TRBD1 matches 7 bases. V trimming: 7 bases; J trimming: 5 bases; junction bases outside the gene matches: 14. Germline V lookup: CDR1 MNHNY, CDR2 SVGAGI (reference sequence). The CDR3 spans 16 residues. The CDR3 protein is CASTDLGQLGDQPQHF. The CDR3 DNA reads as TGTGCCAGCACCGACTTGGGACAGCTAGGGGATCAGCCCCAGCATTTT.

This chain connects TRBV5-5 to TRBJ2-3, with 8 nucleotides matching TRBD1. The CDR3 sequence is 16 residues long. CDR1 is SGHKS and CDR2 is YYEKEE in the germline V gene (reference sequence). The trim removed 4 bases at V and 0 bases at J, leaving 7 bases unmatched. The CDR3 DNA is TGTGCCAGCAGCCTCAGACAGGGGATCAGCACAGATACGCAGTATTTT. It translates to CASSLRQGISTDTQYF.

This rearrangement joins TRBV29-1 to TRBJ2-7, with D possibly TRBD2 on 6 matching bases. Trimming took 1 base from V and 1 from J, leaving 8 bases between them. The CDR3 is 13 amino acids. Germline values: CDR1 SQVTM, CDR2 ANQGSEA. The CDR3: CSVEGLGSYEQYF. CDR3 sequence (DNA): TGCAGCGTTGAAGGACTAGGGTCCTACGAGCAGTACTTC.

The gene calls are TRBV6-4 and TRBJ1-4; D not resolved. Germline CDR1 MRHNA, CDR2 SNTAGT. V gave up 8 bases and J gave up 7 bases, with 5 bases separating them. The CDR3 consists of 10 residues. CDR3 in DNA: TGTGCCAGCGCAAGTGAAAAACTGTTTTTT. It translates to CASASEKLFF.

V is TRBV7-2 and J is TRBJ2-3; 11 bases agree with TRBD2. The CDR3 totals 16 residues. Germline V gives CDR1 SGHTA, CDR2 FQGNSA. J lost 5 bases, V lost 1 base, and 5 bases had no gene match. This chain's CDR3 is CASSLGTSGWGDTQYF. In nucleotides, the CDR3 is TGTGCCAGCAGCTTAGGGACTAGCGGGTGGGGAGATACGCAGTATTTT.

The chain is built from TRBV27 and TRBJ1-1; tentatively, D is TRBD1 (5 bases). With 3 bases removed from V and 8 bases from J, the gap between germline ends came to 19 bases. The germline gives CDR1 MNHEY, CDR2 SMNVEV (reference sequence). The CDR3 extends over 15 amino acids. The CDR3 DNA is TGTGCCAGCAGTTTTGGGGGGTTCTCTGTCAAGGAAGCTTTCTTT. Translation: CASSFGGFSVKEAFF.

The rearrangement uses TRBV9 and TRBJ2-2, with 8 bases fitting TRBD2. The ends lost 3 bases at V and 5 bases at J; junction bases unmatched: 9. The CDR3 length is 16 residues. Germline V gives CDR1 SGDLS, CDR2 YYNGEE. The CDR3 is CASSALAGPTTGELFF. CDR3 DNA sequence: TGTGCCAGCAGCGCCTTAGCGGGACCAACTACCGGGGAGCTGTTTTTT.

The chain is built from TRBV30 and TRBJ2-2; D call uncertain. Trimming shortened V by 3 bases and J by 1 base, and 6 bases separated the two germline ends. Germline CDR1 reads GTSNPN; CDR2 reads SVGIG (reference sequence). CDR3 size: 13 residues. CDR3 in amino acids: CAWRRENTGELFF. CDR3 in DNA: TGTGCCTGGAGAAGGGAGAACACCGGGGAGCTGTTTTTT.

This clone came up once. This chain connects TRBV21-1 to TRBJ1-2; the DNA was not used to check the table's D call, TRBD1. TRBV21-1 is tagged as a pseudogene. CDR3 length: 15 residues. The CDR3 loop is CASSNGGQGGSGYTF. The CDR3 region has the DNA TGTGCCAGCAGCAACGGTGGACAGGGCGGTAGTGGCTACACCTTC.

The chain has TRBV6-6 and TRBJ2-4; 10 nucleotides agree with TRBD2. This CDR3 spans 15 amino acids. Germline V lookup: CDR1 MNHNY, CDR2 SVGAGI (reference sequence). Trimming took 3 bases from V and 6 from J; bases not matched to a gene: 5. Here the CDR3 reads CASSYSSGSGNIQYF. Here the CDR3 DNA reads TGTGCCAGCAGTTATTCTAGCGGGAGTGGAAACATTCAGTACTTC.

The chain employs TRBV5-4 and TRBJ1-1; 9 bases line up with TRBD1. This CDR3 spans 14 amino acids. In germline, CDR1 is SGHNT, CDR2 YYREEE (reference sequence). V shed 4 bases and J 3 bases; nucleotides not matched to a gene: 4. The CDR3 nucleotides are TGTGCCAGCAGCCCCGGACAGGGGTACACTGAAGCTTTCTTT. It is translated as CASSPGQGYTEAFF. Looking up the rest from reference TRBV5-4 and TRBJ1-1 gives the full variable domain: ETGVTQSPTHLIKTRGQQVTLRCSSQSGHNTVSWYQQALGQGPQFIFQYYREEENGRGNFPPRFSGLQFPNYSSELNVNALELDDSALYLCASSPGQGYTEAFFGQGTRLTVV.